The 21 T cell receptor beta chains below all came from one sample that was sequenced in a study of human T cells and chemical hapten exposure. TCRdb reanalysed the RACE reads using MiXCR and keeps one entry per CDR3 protein. The table records 150,000 to 200,000 distinct CDR3 sequences, around 13% of them present only once. The time point: patch test 1, 2 weeks after DPC sensitization. As for treatment: therapeutic diphenylcyclopropenone sensitization with weekly scalp DPC. Sequenced here: whole blood, sampled in connection with sensitization to the hapten diphenylcyclopropenone (DPC). The source is a woman aged 25 to 39 with alopecia areata. Some clones in this sample may be carry-over from other donors' samples.

This chain joins TRBV6-6 and TRBJ2-7, with 7 positions matching TRBD1. V shed 6 bases and J 2 bases; nucleotides not matched to a gene: 7. Per the germline V gene, CDR1 is MNHNY and CDR2 is SVGAGI (reference sequence). The CDR3 loop spans 14 amino acids. The CDR3 sequence is CASSRDSPTYEQYF. The CDR3 DNA sequence: TGTGCCAGCAGCCGGGACAGCCCAACCTACGAGCAGTACTTC.

This clonotype was recorded a few times. The V call is TRBV29-1, the J call TRBJ2-7; tentatively, D is TRBD1 (6 bases). Germline V gene lookup returns CDR1 SQVTM and CDR2 ANQGSEA. The CDR3 is made up of 13 amino acids. V shed 4 bases and J shed 0 bases, with 10 bases lying between them. The CDR3 sequence: CSVGRQDSYEQYF. CDR3 bases: TGCAGCGTTGGAAGACAGGACTCCTACGAGCAGTACTTC.

CDR3 region: CAISESRVSGELFF. CDR3 nucleotide sequence: TGTGCCATCAGTGAGTCGAGAGTATCCGGGGAGCTGTTTTTT. V is TRBV10-3 and J is TRBJ2-2; D is unclear. CDR1 and CDR2 from the germline V gene are ENHRY and SYGVKD. The CDR3 is 14 amino acids. Trimming took 0 bases from V and 6 from J, leaving 8 bases between them.

V gene TRBV20-1 combines with J gene TRBJ2-3; D possibly corresponds to TRBD1 (6 bases). Between the trimmed V and J ends, which lost 3 bases and 9 bases, there was a span of 10 bases. CDR3 length: 11 residues. Germline V gene lookup returns CDR1 DFQATT and CDR2 SNEGSKA (reference sequence). CDR3 DNA: TGCAGTGCTAGCGGGCAGGGGACGCAGTATTTT. This translates into CSASGQGTQYF.

This chain joins TRBV15 and TRBJ2-1, with 11 bases matching TRBD2. V gave up 1 base and J gave up 8 bases; unmatched junction bases: 7. The germline CDR1 and CDR2 sequences are LNHNV and YYDKDF (reference sequence). This CDR3 is built from 16 residues. CDR3 nucleotide sequence: TGTGCCACCAGCAGAGGGGGTAGCGGGAGGGCCCATGAGCAGTTCTTC. Its translation: CATSRGGSGRAHEQFF.

This clonotype was detected a few times. CDR3 in amino acids: CASSFRDPGTDTQYF. The CDR3 DNA is TGTGCCAGCAGCTTCCGGGACCCGGGGACAGATACGCAGTATTTT. The chain has TRBV5-4 and TRBJ2-3; D tentatively fits TRBD1 or TRBD2 (5 bases each). The CDR3 loop spans 15 amino acids. Trimming cost V 2 bases and J 3 bases, with 13 bases left between them. The germline gives CDR1 SGHNT, CDR2 YYREEE (reference sequence).

This rearrangement joins TRBV9 to TRBJ2-7, with D perhaps TRBD1 or TRBD2 (6 bases each). Trimming took 7 bases from V and 5 from J, leaving 25 bases between them. CDR3 length equals 16 residues. The germline V gene has CDR1 SGDLS and CDR2 YYNGEE. The CDR3, as DNA: TGTGCCAGCGCGCCTTCCGTGGGGGGCCCTCTAGACGAGCAGTACTTC. Its translation is CASAPSVGGPLDEQYF.

This clonotype appeared a few times. This chain uses TRBV4-2 with TRBJ2-2, with unresolved D. From germline, CDR1 is LGHNA and CDR2 YNFKEQ. Between the trimmed V and J ends, which lost 2 bases and 3 bases, there was a span of 7 bases. The CDR3 is made up of 14 amino acids. The CDR3 DNA reads as TGTGCCAGCAGCCAAAAATCCGACACCGGGGAGCTGTTTTTT. The encoded protein is CASSQKSDTGELFF.

This chain links TRBV5-1 with TRBJ2-7; 12 bases are a match to TRBD2. This CDR3 is built from 17 residues. Germline V CDR1 and CDR2: SGHRS, YFSETQ. V lost 0 bases, J lost 5 bases, and 9 bases stayed unmatched. CDR3 sequence reads: CASSLAPRTSGRNEQYF. CDR3 in DNA: TGCGCCAGCAGCTTGGCGCCCCGAACTAGCGGGAGGAACGAGCAGTACTTC.

This clonotype was counted between two and nine times. The chain links TRBV27 to TRBJ1-1; 9 nucleotides agree with TRBD1. The CDR3 contains 13 residues. Per germline, CDR1 MNHEY and CDR2 SMNVEV (reference sequence). With 5 bases clipped from V and 7 bases from J, the junction kept 5 bases outside the gene matches. The CDR3 sequence: CASSPQGALEAFF. CDR3 DNA: TGTGCCAGCAGTCCACAGGGGGCTCTTGAAGCTTTCTTT.

The CDR3 DNA is TGTGCCAGCAGTGGGACTTCTAGCTCCTACGAGCAGTACTTC. Residues: CASSGTSSSYEQYF. The chain joins TRBV6-6 to TRBJ2-7, with D possibly TRBD2 on 6 matching bases. V was pared by 5 bases and J by 0 bases, with 11 bases between. Per the germline V gene, CDR1 is MNHNY and CDR2 is SVGAGI (reference sequence). This CDR3 region has 14 residues.

The chain recombines TRBV7-2 with TRBJ2-1, with TRBD2 matching 13 bases. The CDR3 is 16 amino acids. With V trimmed by 5 bases and J by 6 bases, 7 bases remained unmatched. Germline-derived CDR1 and CDR2 are SGHTA and FQGNSA. The CDR3 bases are TGTGCCAGCAGCGCCCAACTAGCGGGAGGGCCCAATGAGCAGTTCTTC. It yields the protein CASSAQLAGGPNEQFF.

The J gene is TRBJ2-5, the V gene TRBV20-1, with D hard to call. V lost 6 bases to trimming and J lost 1 base, with 18 bases between them. CDR1 is DFQATT and CDR2 is SNEGSKA in the germline V gene (reference sequence). The CDR3 is made up of 15 amino acids. In DNA, the CDR3 is TGCAGTGCAAGTGGAGTGAGCCCCTTCCAAGAGACCCAGTACTTC. Translating it yields CSASGVSPFQETQYF.

This clonotype was found a few times. The chain couples TRBV28 to TRBJ2-7; possibly TRBD1 for D (5 bases). Germline V gene sequence: CDR1 MDHEN, CDR2 SYDVKM. V was clipped by 3 bases and J by 6 bases, with 12 bases between them. The CDR3 has 13 residues. CDR3 loop: CASSFGAQVEQYF. CDR3 sequence (DNA): TGTGCCAGCAGTTTTGGGGCGCAAGTCGAGCAGTACTTC.

CDR3 sequence (DNA): TGTGCCAGCTCACCCGGGACACCCGGAGGGGGAAACACCATATATTTT. It is translated as CASSPGTPGGGNTIYF. The chain couples TRBV18 to TRBJ1-3; a possible D gene is TRBD1 (6 bases). The germline V gene encodes CDR1 KGHSH and CDR2 LQKENI. Trimming pared 3 bases from V and 4 bases from J, leaving 16 bases between. The CDR3 runs 16 residues.

This clonotype was seen at least ten times. This chain uses TRBV27 with TRBJ1-5; D is perhaps TRBD1 (6 bases). V was trimmed by 3 bases and J by 7 bases, leaving 10 bases between them. Germline V gene lookup returns CDR1 MNHEY and CDR2 SMNVEV (reference sequence). The CDR3 is 13 amino acids. CDR3: CASSLGGRQPQHF. In DNA form, the CDR3 reads TGTGCCAGCAGTTTGGGGGGCAGGCAGCCCCAGCATTTT.

This clonotype was counted at least ten times. The chain recombines TRBV28 with TRBJ1-5; D not resolved. This CDR3 comprises 11 residues. Trimming took off 1 base at V and 10 bases at J, with 5 bases between the two ends. CDR1 is MDHEN, CDR2 SYDVKM, per germline. DNA for the CDR3: TGTGCCAGCAGTTTATTTGGACCCCAGCATTTT. Translated: CASSLFGPQHF.

There are many counts of this clonotype. The genes are TRBV27 and TRBJ1-1; D remains ambiguous. Germline values: CDR1 MNHEY, CDR2 SMNVEV (reference sequence). Deletions cut 6 bases from V and 1 base from J, with 12 bases between. There are 14 residues in the CDR3. As DNA, the CDR3 is TGTGCCAGCAGACCTTCGACCAAGAACACTGAAGCTTTCTTT. It translates to CASRPSTKNTEAFF.

V gene TRBV6-1 combines with J gene TRBJ1-2; D call uncertain. V lost 0 bases to trimming and J lost 7 bases, with 12 bases between them. CDR3 length: 14 amino acids. Germline-derived CDR1 and CDR2 are MNHNS and SASEGT. CDR3 loop: CASSEATGRFGYTF. CDR3 DNA sequence: TGTGCCAGCAGTGAAGCCACCGGACGTTTTGGCTACACCTTC.

The chain has TRBV4-3 and TRBJ2-4; TRBD2 matches 12 bases. V lost 0 bases to trimming and J lost 8 bases; unmatched junction nucleotides: 14. CDR3 length: 19 amino acids. CDR1 LGHNA and CDR2 YSLEER come from the germline V gene. CDR3 region: CASSQDWVTSGSIVYIQYF. The CDR3 DNA reads TGCGCCAGCAGCCAAGATTGGGTGACTAGCGGGAGTATCGTATACATTCAGTACTTC.

This clonotype was detected a few times. The V gene is TRBV5-4, the J gene TRBJ2-3; 8 bases align to TRBD1. The CDR3 contains 15 residues. In germline, CDR1 is SGHNT, CDR2 YYREEE (reference sequence). With V trimmed by 0 bases and J by 5 bases, 5 bases remained unmatched. This chain's CDR3 is CASSLVQGELDTQYF. The CDR3 DNA sequence: TGTGCCAGCAGCTTGGTACAGGGGGAGCTAGATACGCAGTATTTT.